A single sample gave rise to the 13 T cell receptor beta chains below, sequenced in a study of early T cells in non-severe SARS-CoV-2 infection. MiXCR was run by TCRdb on the 5' RACE reads, yielding one entry per CDR3 protein. The repertoire holds about 55,000 distinct CDR3 sequences, with under 8% as singletons. The source material was whole blood, sampled at baseline. The receptor source for this set is an adult who was a healthcare worker with PCR-confirmed SARS-CoV-2 infection or an uninfected control (not recorded which).

This clonotype was recorded many times. The rearrangement links TRBV7-2 to TRBJ2-5; the match to TRBD2 covers 10 bases. From germline, CDR1 is SGHTA and CDR2 FQGNSA. The trim removed 3 bases at V and 8 bases at J, leaving 9 bases unmatched. This CDR3 is built from 15 residues. The CDR3 is CASSFPGASGGTQYF. The CDR3 nucleotides read TGTGCCAGCAGCTTCCCCGGGGCTAGCGGGGGAACCCAGTACTTC.

The chain has TRBV7-2 and TRBJ2-2; possibly TRBD1 for D (5 bases). This CDR3 is built from 15 residues. CDR1 SGHTA and CDR2 FQGNSA come from the germline V gene. The V and J ends lost 2 bases and 0 bases respectively, with 7 bases between them. In DNA form, the CDR3 reads TGTGCCAGCAGCTTAAGGGGAACGAACACCGGGGAGCTGTTTTTT. It translates to CASSLRGTNTGELFF.

This clonotype has a handful of counts. V and J are TRBV29-1 and TRBJ2-7, with TRBD1 matching over 7 bases. Germline CDR1 reads SQVTM; CDR2 reads ANQGSEA. There are 11 residues in the CDR3. J was trimmed by 4 bases and V by 7 bases; bases with no gene match: 4. CDR3 region: CSGQGQYEQYF. CDR3 DNA sequence: TGCAGCGGGCAGGGACAGTACGAGCAGTACTTC.

This clonotype was detected ten times or more. The V gene is TRBV6-6, the J gene TRBJ2-3; D may match TRBD1 or TRBD2 (5 bases each). This CDR3 is built from 15 residues. V was cut by 7 bases and J by 3 bases, with 17 bases left in between. Germline V gene data show CDR1 as MNHNY and CDR2 as SVGAGI (reference sequence). CDR3 in DNA: TGTGCCAGCACCTCCTGGGTGGGGACGACAGATACGCAGTATTTT. It encodes CASTSWVGTTDTQYF.

The sample holds many counts of this clonotype. The V and J genes are TRBV6-2 or TRBV6-3 and TRBJ1-2; D perhaps matches TRBD1 (5 bases). The CDR3 has 13 residues. Germline V gene lookup returns CDR1 MNHEY and CDR2 SVGEGT. V was trimmed by 6 bases and J by 3 bases, leaving 11 bases between them. The CDR3 protein is CASRPTDYYGYTF. The CDR3 DNA reads as TGTGCCAGCAGGCCGACAGACTACTATGGCTACACCTTC.

The chain couples TRBV20-1 to TRBJ2-5; TRBD2 is a possible D gene (6 bases). Trimming cost V 5 bases and J 5 bases, with 15 bases left between them. CDR3 size: 13 residues. Germline V gene data show CDR1 as DFQATT and CDR2 as SNEGSKA (reference sequence). The CDR3 loop is CSAGGTALETQYF. The CDR3 coding sequence is TGCAGTGCTGGGGGGACCGCGCTTGAGACCCAGTACTTC.

This clonotype was observed at least ten times. The gene calls are TRBV5-1 and TRBJ2-1, with TRBD2 identical over 10 bases. The CDR3 consists of 16 residues. Per the germline V gene, CDR1 is SGHRS and CDR2 is YFSETQ. V was clipped by 3 bases and J by 8 bases; unmatched bases: 11. The CDR3 spells CASSSSEAGGPDEQFF. The CDR3 nucleotides read TGCGCCAGCAGCTCCTCGGAAGCGGGGGGGCCTGATGAGCAGTTCTTC.

In its sample, this clonotype was seen a few times. The genes are TRBV19 and TRBJ1-5; no firm D call. Germline-derived CDR1 and CDR2 are LNHDA and SQIVND (reference sequence). V lost 1 base, J lost 4 bases, and 14 bases lay in between. The CDR3 is 16 amino acids. The CDR3 is CASSIGRRNRNQPQHF. CDR3 bases: TGTGCCAGTAGTATAGGGAGGAGAAACAGAAATCAGCCCCAGCATTTT.

The chain carries TRBV10-1 and TRBJ2-1; D is tentatively TRBD1 or TRBD2 (7 bases each). Germline V gene lookup returns CDR1 WNHNN and CDR2 SYGVQD (reference sequence). Trimming cost V 11 bases and J 5 bases, with 13 bases left between them. This CDR3 is 12 amino acids long. CDR3 coding DNA: TGCGCCGGTCAGGGGGGGAACAATGAGCAGTTCTTC. Its protein product is CAGQGGNNEQFF.

This clonotype appeared a few times. The rearrangement links TRBV7-6 to TRBJ1-1; D gene ambiguous. With 4 bases removed from V and 0 bases from J, the gap between germline ends came to 18 bases. This CDR3 has 17 amino acids. Germline V gene lookup returns CDR1 SGHVS and CDR2 FNYEAQ. The DNA for the CDR3 is TGTGCCAGCAGCTCTATATCCGACGGTTGGGTGAACACTGAAGCTTTCTTT. This sequence encodes CASSSISDGWVNTEAFF.

This clonotype was seen a handful of times. The chain is built from TRBV7-6 and TRBJ2-3, with 13 bases fitting TRBD2. The CDR3 runs 17 residues. From germline, CDR1 is SGHVS and CDR2 FNYEAQ. V trimming: 5 bases; J trimming: 2 bases; junction bases outside the gene matches: 7. The DNA for the CDR3 is TGTGCCAGCAGCCTGGGACTAGCGGGGAAGAACACAGATACGCAGTATTTT. Protein: CASSLGLAGKNTDTQYF.

The chain uses TRBV12-3 or TRBV12-4 and TRBJ2-7, with D possibly matching TRBD2 (5 bases). The V and J ends lost 6 bases and 2 bases respectively, with 14 bases between them. The CDR3 runs to 14 residues. This chain's CDR3 is CASRGSGTPYEQYF. The CDR3 DNA sequence: TGTGCCAGCAGAGGGAGTGGTACCCCCTACGAGCAGTACTTC.

In DNA, the CDR3 is TGTGCCAGCAGTTTATCAAGGTCGATTAGCAATCAGCCCCAGCATTTT. The encoded protein is CASSLSRSISNQPQHF. The rearrangement uses TRBV28 and TRBJ1-5; D is ambiguous. The CDR3 runs to 16 residues. Trimming shortened V by 1 base and J by 0 bases, and 10 bases separated the two germline ends. Germline CDR1 and CDR2: MDHEN and SYDVKM.